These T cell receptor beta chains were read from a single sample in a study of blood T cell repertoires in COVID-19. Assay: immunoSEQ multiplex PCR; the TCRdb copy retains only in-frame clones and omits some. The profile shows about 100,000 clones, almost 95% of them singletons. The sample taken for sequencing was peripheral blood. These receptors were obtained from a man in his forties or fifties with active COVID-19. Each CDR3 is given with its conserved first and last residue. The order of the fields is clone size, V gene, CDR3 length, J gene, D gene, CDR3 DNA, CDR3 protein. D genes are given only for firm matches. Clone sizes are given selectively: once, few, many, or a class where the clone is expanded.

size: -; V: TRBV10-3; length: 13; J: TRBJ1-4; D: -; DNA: TGTGCCATCAGTGGGGGAGTTCGGGAAAAACTGTTTTTT; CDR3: CAISGGVREKLFF
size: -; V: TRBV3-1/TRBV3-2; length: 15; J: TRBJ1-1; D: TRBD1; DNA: TGTGCCAGCAGCCAAGATTTAGGAAGGGGGCGTGAAGCTTTCTTT; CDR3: CASSQDLGRGREAFF
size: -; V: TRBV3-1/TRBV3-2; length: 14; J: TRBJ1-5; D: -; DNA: TGTGCCAGCAGCCAAGATTCAGGTAATCAGCCCCAGCATTTT; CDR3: CASSQDSGNQPQHF
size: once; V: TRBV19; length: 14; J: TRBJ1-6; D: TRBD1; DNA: TGTGCCAGTAGTCCGGGGACAGTCAATTCACCCCTCCACTTT; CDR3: CASSPGTVNSPLHF
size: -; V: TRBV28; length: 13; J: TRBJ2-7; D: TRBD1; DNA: TGTGCCAGCCGGGAAGACAGGGCCTACGAGCAGTACTTC; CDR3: CASREDRAYEQYF
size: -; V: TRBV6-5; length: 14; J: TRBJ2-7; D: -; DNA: TGTGCCAGCCGACGGACAGACCTCTCCTACGAGCAGTACTTC; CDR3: CASRRTDLSYEQYF
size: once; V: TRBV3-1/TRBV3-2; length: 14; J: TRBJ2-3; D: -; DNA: TGTGCCAGCAGCCAAGGGACAGACACAGATACGCAGTATTTT; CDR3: CASSQGTDTDTQYF
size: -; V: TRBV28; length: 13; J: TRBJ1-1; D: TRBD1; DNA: TGTGCCAGCAGCCAGAACAGGGGCACTGAAGCTTTCTTT; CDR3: CASSQNRGTEAFF
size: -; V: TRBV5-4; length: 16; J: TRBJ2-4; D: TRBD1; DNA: TGTGCCAGCAGCCGAGACAGGGTTGGGGCCGAAAACATTCAGTACTTC; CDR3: CASSRDRVGAENIQYF
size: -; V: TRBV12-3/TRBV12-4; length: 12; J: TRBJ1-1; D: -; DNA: TGTGCCAGCAGGACAGGGAACACTGAAGCTTTCTTT; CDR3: CASRTGNTEAFF
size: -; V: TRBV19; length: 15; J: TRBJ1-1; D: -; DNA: TGTGCCAGTATCCCCCCGGGAGGCGTGAACACTGAAGCTTTCTTT; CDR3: CASIPPGGVNTEAFF
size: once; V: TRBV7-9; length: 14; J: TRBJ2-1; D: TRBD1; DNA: TGTGCCAGCAGCTTACAGGGGGCCCTCAATGAGCAGTTCTTC; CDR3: CASSLQGALNEQFF
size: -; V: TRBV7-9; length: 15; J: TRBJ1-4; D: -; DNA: TGTGCCAGCAGCTTTGGAGAGGGCAGCGTTGAAAAACTGTTTTTT; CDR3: CASSFGEGSVEKLFF
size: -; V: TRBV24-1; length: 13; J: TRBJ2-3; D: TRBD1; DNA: TGTGCCACCTCAGGGGGAAGCACAGATACGCAGTATTTT; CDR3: CATSGGSTDTQYF
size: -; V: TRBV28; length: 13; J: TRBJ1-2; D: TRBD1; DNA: TGTGCCAGCAGTTTAAGGACAGGGAGCGGCTACACCTTC; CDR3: CASSLRTGSGYTF
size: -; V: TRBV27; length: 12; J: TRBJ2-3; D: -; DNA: TGTGCCAGCAGTTTGGGCCAGGGCTTTCAGTATTTT; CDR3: CASSLGQGFQYF
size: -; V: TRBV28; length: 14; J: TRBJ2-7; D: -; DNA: TGTGCCAGCAGTTTAGGTACAGGTTCCTACGAGCAGTACTTC; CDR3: CASSLGTGSYEQYF